Sequencing of this TCR beta chain was carried out in a study of cytomegalovirus exposure and HLA in healthy donors. The CDR3 runs 12 residues. Per the germline V gene, CDR1 is SNHLY and CDR2 is FYNNEI. Losses at the gene ends were 6 bases for V and 8 bases for J; bases not matched to a gene: 3. PCR used 60 Vbeta primers and 13 Jbeta primers. The protocol was immunoSEQ multiplex PCR, while the TCRdb copy is restricted to in-frame clones and leaves out a portion. The sample comprises some 140,000 clones, about 80% of which are singletons, and approximately 2.1% rests with the top ten. This clone was seen only once. The antigen remains undetermined. General study points: Per a prior analysis, the majority of TCR beta V segments were productive roughly 87% or roughly 30% of the time.

This sequence originates from a man under 40 in good health and CMV-seronegative. The sample taken for sequencing was PBMCs. The J gene is TRBJ2-2, the V gene TRBV2; TRBD1 matches at 7 bases. DNA for the CDR3: TGTGCCAGCAGCCCCAGGGGGGGGGAGCTGTTTTTT. Translated, it gives CASSPRGGELFF. Together with reference TRBV2 and TRBJ2-2, the CDR3 gives the full variable domain: EPEVTQTPSHQVTQMGQEVILRCVPISNHLYFYWYRQILGQKVEFLVSFYNNEISEKSEIFDDQFSVERPDGSNFTLKIRSTKLEDSAMYFCASSPRGGELFFGEGSRLTVL.